Included here is one T cell receptor beta chain sequence, with context. The antigen is undetermined. These data belong to a study of cytomegalovirus exposure and HLA in healthy donors. Study details: Out of 180 million or so T cells, an earlier analysis found about 100 million unique TCR beta sequences in total. General study results and limits: Donors were assumed by presence/absence analyses to have roughly uniform sequencing depth. Previously analyzed data showed that most TCR beta V segments were productive at a frequency of about 90% or about 30%. No immune exposure information besides CMV serostatus was available.

V shed 0 bases and J shed 2 bases, with 12 bases lying between them. Germline values: CDR1 SGHRS, CDR2 YFSETQ. The CDR3 totals 16 residues. Use of 60 Vbeta and 13 Jbeta primers characterized the PCR. Assay: immunoSEQ multiplex PCR; the TCRdb copy retains only in-frame clones and omits some. The sample shows under 150,000 clones, 85% of them seen only once. Sequencing was done on a sample of PBMCs. The sequence was obtained from a woman in her 30s in good health and CMV-seropositive. V gene TRBV5-1 combines with J gene TRBJ2-1; D might be TRBD2 (6 bases). The CDR3 region has the DNA TGCGCCAGCAGCTTGGGCTGGGGGGTAACCTACAATGAGCAGTTCTTC. Amino acid sequence: CASSLGWGVTYNEQFF.